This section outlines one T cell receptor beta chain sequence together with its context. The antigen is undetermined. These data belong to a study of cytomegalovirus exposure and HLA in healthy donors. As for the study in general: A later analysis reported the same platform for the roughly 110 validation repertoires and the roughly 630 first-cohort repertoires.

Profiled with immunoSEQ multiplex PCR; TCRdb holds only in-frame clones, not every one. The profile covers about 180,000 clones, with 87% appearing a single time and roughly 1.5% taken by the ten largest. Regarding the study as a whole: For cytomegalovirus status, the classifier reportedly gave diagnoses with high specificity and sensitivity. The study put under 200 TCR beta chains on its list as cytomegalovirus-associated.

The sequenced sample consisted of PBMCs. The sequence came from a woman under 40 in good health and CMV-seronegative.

CDR3 loop: CASSQGIGNQPQHF. The CDR3 bases are TGTGCCAGCAGCCAGGGGATCGGCAATCAGCCCCAGCATTTT. This chain uses TRBV7-8 with TRBJ1-5, with D possibly being TRBD1 (6 bases). Germline V gene data show CDR1 as SGHVS and CDR2 as FQNEAQ. Between the trimmed V and J ends, which lost 5 bases and 2 bases, there was a span of 10 bases. The CDR3 has 14 amino acids. Complete variable domain (other parts from reference TRBV7-8 and TRBJ1-5): GAGVSQSPRYKVAKRGQDVALRCDPISGHVSLFWYQQALGQGPEFLTYFQNEAQLDKSGLPSDRFFAERPEGSVSTLKIQRTQQEDSAVYLCASSQGIGNQPQHFGDGTRLSIL.